The 6 T cell receptor beta chains listed next were all sequenced from one sample in a study of cytomegalovirus exposure and HLA in healthy donors. Libraries were prepared by immunoSEQ multiplex PCR; TCRdb keeps only in-frame clonotypes and omits some of them. The table lists about 160,000 clones, approximately 86% of them singletons. The sequenced sample consisted of PBMCs. The source of these receptors is a woman aged 18-35 years in good health and CMV-seronegative.

The V gene is TRBV30, the J gene TRBJ2-7; the D gene is possibly TRBD1 (7 bases). The CDR3 sequence is 12 residues long. Trimming left V 7 bases short and J 0 bases short, with 10 bases between. Germline CDR1 GTSNPN, CDR2 SVGIG (reference sequence). The CDR3 DNA sequence: TGTGCCTCGGGGGACAGCTCCTACGAGCAGTACTTC. Protein sequence: CASGDSSYEQYF.

The rearrangement joins TRBV6-4 to TRBJ2-1; 7 bases fit TRBD2. The trim removed 1 base at V and 3 bases at J, leaving 6 bases unmatched. This CDR3 contains 16 residues. Germline V gives CDR1 MRHNA, CDR2 SNTAGT. CDR3 loop: CASSDYVGGDYNEQFF. The CDR3 nucleotides are TGTGCCAGCAGTGACTACGTGGGGGGGGACTACAATGAGCAGTTCTTC.

CDR3 loop: CAWSGGQGNQPQHF. CDR3 bases: TGTGCCTGGAGTGGGGGACAGGGGAATCAGCCCCAGCATTTT. V usage is TRBV30 and J usage is TRBJ1-5; 10 positions match TRBD1. There are 14 residues in the CDR3. V shed 1 base and J 4 bases; nucleotides not matched to a gene: 1. Germline CDR1 reads GTSNPN; CDR2 reads SVGIG (reference sequence).

This sequence joins TRBV2 and TRBJ1-1; D ambiguous. V was pared by 6 bases and J by 12 bases, with 23 bases between. Germline V gives CDR1 SNHLY, CDR2 FYNNEI. The CDR3 extends over 14 amino acids. The CDR3 coding sequence is TGTGCCAGCAGCCCGAACAGTTTTAGGTCTCCTCCTTTCTTT. It yields the protein CASSPNSFRSPPFF.

The rearrangement uses TRBV5-4 and TRBJ1-2; unclear D gene. V dropped 4 bases and J dropped 8 bases, with 9 bases sitting between them. This CDR3 is 11 amino acids long. Germline V gene sequence: CDR1 SGHNT, CDR2 YYREEE (reference sequence). The CDR3 sequence is CASSARGGYTF. CDR3 sequence (DNA): TGTGCCAGCAGCGCCAGAGGGGGCTACACCTTC. The full variable domain, with the rest looked up from reference TRBV5-4 and TRBJ1-2, is ETGVTQSPTHLIKTRGQQVTLRCSSQSGHNTVSWYQQALGQGPQFIFQYYREEENGRGNFPPRFSGLQFPNYSSELNVNALELDDSALYLCASSARGGYTFGSGTRLTVV.

The chain couples TRBV7-6 to TRBJ2-7; 10 bases fit TRBD2. This CDR3 comprises 17 residues. V trimming: 1 base; J trimming: 0 bases; junction bases outside the gene matches: 6. Looked up from germline, CDR1 is SGHVS and CDR2 is FNYEAQ. The CDR3 sequence: CASSLVVLAGSSYEQYF. For the CDR3, the DNA is TGTGCCAGCAGCTTAGTAGTACTAGCGGGGAGCTCCTACGAGCAGTACTTC.